This entry describes one TCR beta chain. This receptor's antigen is unknown. Qualities for individual bases were not recorded, and no much larger clone is one base off. The entry originates in a study of cytomegalovirus exposure and HLA in healthy donors (dated by TCRdb to about 2017). As for the study more broadly: An earlier analysis of 587 of the donors reported 250 to 300 Gb of sequence data and roughly 100 million unique TCR beta sequences from about 180 million T cells. An early release covering roughly 580 HLA-typed donors comprised approximately 300 gigabases of sequencing data and tens of millions of unique TCR sequences. Of the roughly 410 genotyped donors, 81% were placed in the genetic ancestry cluster associated with self-reported Caucasian donors. The aim of the study was to test whether cataloging public T cell receptors could identify signatures of past pathogen exposure. The study profiled the T cell repertoires of 666 subjects by immunosequencing and related them to cytomegalovirus serostatus. Besides the first cohort of under 700 subjects, a separate validation cohort made up of over 95 different subjects was used. The study combined high-throughput TCR immunosequencing, statistical association of individual TCRs with disease status, and machine learning to predict cytomegalovirus infection status. To study patterns of TCR occurrence, a later analysis re-analyzed previously published TCR beta repertoires from several hundred donors and added high-resolution HLA genotyping. Rather than using new phenotypic data, the later analysis identified candidate immune exposures from TCR beta sequences and from how often those sequences occurred across donors. To decide whether each TCR beta V gene segment behaved as functional or pseudogenic, an earlier analysis of 587 of the donors relied on high-throughput TCR beta sequencing. Donor age, sex, ethnicity and CMV serostatus were compiled together with the repertoire data. A later genetic analysis used genome-wide SNP genotypes for about 65% of the 666 donors, treating that subset as a discovery cohort. All discovery cohort repertoires had been generated using a single sequencing platform. HLA typing included class I and class II loci at four-digit resolution. Typing coverage differed by locus: A, B, C, DRB1 and DQB1 were typed in about 629-640 donors, DQA1 in 522, DPA1 in roughly 590, and DPB1 in roughly 470. Roughly 5 DR-DQ haplotypes were treated as single units for association and clustering because of strong linkage in the cohort. Among roughly 400 genotyped donors of the cohort, an average of around 220,000 unique TCR beta nucleotide sequences was sequenced per donor, of which 15% to 20% were non-productive.

Reading the germline V gene gives CDR1 SGDLS and CDR2 YYNGEE. Its CDR3 holds 13 amino acids, cysteine through phenylalanine. Only the CDR3 DNA is retained, 39 bases long and in frame from the first base. V lost 3 bases and J lost 5 bases; the stretch between them is 12 bases long. Library creation used the immunoSEQ multiplex PCR assay. For the multiplex PCR, a mixture combining 60 forward primers for TCR Vbeta segments and 13 reverse primers for TCR Jbeta segments was used. Amplification of the CDR3 region of rearranged TCR beta genes was performed with a multiplex PCR assay on genomic DNA. Amplified TCR beta libraries were sequenced as 87-base-pair reads on the Illumina HiSeq System. The paper's processing steps were these. Across the roughly 670 repertoires, a later analysis counted around 80 million unique TCR beta chains, around 10 million of which were shared by at least two donors. A nearest-neighbor algorithm error-corrected the raw reads and collapsed the reads into unique sequences, merging closely related sequences to remove PCR and sequencing errors. CDR3 sequences were aligned to IMGT reference sequences to assign V, D and J gene segments. For a sequence to be retained, a match of at least six nucleotides was required to both a V gene segment and a J gene segment. A rearrangement counted as productive if the CDR3 had no stop codons and remained in frame with V and J, and every other rearrangement counted as non-productive. Following IMGT convention, CDR3 was defined as the stretch from the second conserved V-encoded cysteine up to the conserved J-encoded phenylalanine. Sequences without an unambiguous match to a single V gene segment were excluded from the earlier analysis of a few hundred of the donors. An earlier analysis of around 600 of the donors classified V segments as functional when productive rearrangements were above 56.7% and as segregating when the standard deviation between donors was above 5%. To diagnose cytomegalovirus status from the catalog of TCR beta chain sequences, a statistical classification framework was built. In a later analysis, V and J genes were assigned by comparing TCR nucleotide sequences against IMGT/GENE-DB human TR gene sequences. Using the TCRdist pipeline, a later analysis assigned CDR3 sequences along with most-parsimonious VDJ recombination scenarios. In a later analysis, every TCR beta chain was defined by the combination of its CDR3 amino acid sequence and its V-gene family, and reads without a unique V-gene family were dropped. A later analysis removed 500 to 600 highly shared, low-generation-probability nucleotide sequences to deal with suspected cross-contamination and a sequencing artifact. For each public chain, a later analysis derived a clonal expansion index from normalized ranks of inferred template counts within each repertoire. Generation probabilities in a later analysis came from a VDJ recombination model fitted to out-of-frame rearrangements, and those results were checked against IGoR. A later analysis scored TCR-TCR, TCR-HLA and TCR-CMV co-occurrence with hypergeometric tests, applying a repertoire-size bias correction to TCR pairs. A later analysis estimated false discovery rates by permuting HLA or CMV assignments 20 times. In a later analysis, co-occurring TCRs were grouped with DBSCAN, and TCRdist sequence similarity was added when clustering was performed within HLA-allele-positive subsets. Repertoires with fewer than 30,000 or more than 120,000 public chains, plus five repertoires with anomalous nucleotide sharing, were excluded from co-occurrence clustering. TCRdb provides this immuneACCESS table in a form limited to in-frame rearrangements. Some clones are lacking; in checked studies, under half of them reflect an unresolved V gene, and why the rest are absent is not known. That table furnishes V, J and clone size, whereas the DNA furnished D and trimming. For this sample there are roughly 140,000 clones; more than 70% appear just once. 1.5% to 2% of the sample comes from the top ten.

Study-level results and caveats: A cluster of highly shared sequence variants was judged likely to be a technical artifact of the sequencing pipeline. The authors suggested that the approach could potentially be generalized to other disease states and immunological phenotypes. In the study, some 160 TCR beta chains were listed as associated with cytomegalovirus. A further reported finding was that TCR beta sequences accurately predicted the HLA-A and HLA-B alleles for most subjects in the first cohort. Most TCR sequences were observed very rarely across donors, whereas some public TCRs were present in many individuals. CMV serostatus was the only immune exposure information available for the cohort. Sequencing depth was assumed to be roughly uniform across donors in the presence/absence analyses, though that assumption may not hold. The cohort was sequenced for TCR beta chains only, and without alpha or paired-chain data the features that could be detected were limited. The classifier was reported to diagnose cytomegalovirus status with high specificity and sensitivity in both the original and validation cohorts. According to a later analysis, TCR association rates differed among HLA loci, with DRB1 alleles showing the most associated TCRs and HLA-C alleles showing the fewest. Over 15 rarely observed V segments, including chromosome 9 orphons, were excluded from the earlier analysis of several hundred of the donors because counts were too low. Assigning TCR associations to individual alleles was difficult when HLA alleles, especially DR and DQ, strongly co-occurred. Because the 87-base-pair reads could not distinguish some IMGT-functional V segments, including TRBV6-2 and TRBV6-3, those segments were excluded. A later genetic analysis reported fewer N-insertions in productive TCRs among donors in an Asian-associated ancestry cluster than the approximately 700-donor mean. Correlated functional status among segregating V segments might be attributable to linkage disequilibrium, but an unknown experimental factor could not be ruled out. In a later analysis, about 16,000 TCR beta sequences were associated with specific HLA alleles at a false discovery rate of 0.05. In a later genetic analysis, a missense DCLRE1C variant was associated with V-gene and J-gene trimming of TCR beta chains, and the association was replicated in an independent cohort. Because HLA typing was missing for some donors at each locus, association tests included only the typed subset. Several of the top co-occurrence clusters appeared to be linked to parvovirus B19, influenza, CMV and Epstein-Barr virus, according to a later analysis. In an earlier analysis of around 500 of the donors, most TCR beta V segments appeared in productive rearrangements about 87% or about 30% of the time, broadly matching IMGT annotations. In a later analysis, HLA-associated TCR beta chains were found to be more clonally expanded and to have lower generation probabilities than equally common non-associated chains. A later analysis found that most CMV-associated TCR beta chains appeared HLA-restricted, with HLA associations seemingly driven largely by CMV exposure. In vitro tests confirmed that a few of the cytomegalovirus-associated TCR beta chains recognize cytomegalovirus antigens.

The cohort was made up of 650 to 700 healthy bone marrow donors. All cohort members were sampled while nominally healthy, although unrecorded immune exposures were likely present. The donor tested CMV seronegative, placing the donor among the 350 or so seronegative members of the cohort. Every donor gave a peripheral blood sample, and the peripheral blood mononuclear cells from that sample were used for TCR beta sequencing. Genomic DNA was extracted from the blood cell samples with the Qiagen DNeasy Blood Extraction Kit. This chain joins TRBV9 to TRBJ2-7; a tentative D match to TRBD2 spans 7 bases. The source material was PBMCs. This TCR derives from a woman between 40 and 55 years old in good health and CMV-seronegative. The bases read TGTGCCAGCAGCGGGGGGGGGCGGAACGAGCAGTACTTC. Translation gives CASSGGGRNEQYF.